Listed below are T cell receptor beta chains from one sample, sequenced in a study of cytomegalovirus exposure and HLA in healthy donors. The method was immunoSEQ multiplex PCR; TCRdb's version includes in-frame clones alone and lacks a portion of them. Among around 180,000 clones listed, 84% were seen once. The sample taken for sequencing was PBMCs. Receptors were obtained from a man aged 18 to 29 in good health and CMV-seropositive. Both conserved end residues are part of each CDR3. D genes are given only for firm matches. Clone size appears in some rows only: once, few, many, or a class for an expanded clone.

v_call	j_call	clone_size	d_call	cdr3_nt	cdr3_aa
TRBV5-4	TRBJ1-2	.	TRBD1	TGTGCCAGCAGCTTGGACAGGGGAAGATTCCGTCTAGCCTATGGCTACACCTTC	CASSLDRGRFRLAYGYTF
TRBV2	TRBJ2-7	.	.	TGTGCCAGCAGGGGGGGACGGAACGAGCAGTACTTC	CASRGGRNEQYF
TRBV19	TRBJ1-5	.	.	TGTGCCAGTATTCAGGGACACATCAGAGATCAGCCCCAGCATTTT	CASIQGHIRDQPQHF
TRBV30	TRBJ1-5	few	.	TGTGCCTGGAGCTGGGGGCTAGGGTATAGCAATCAGCCCCAGCATTTT	CAWSWGLGYSNQPQHF
TRBV27	TRBJ2-1	.	.	TGTGCCAGCAGTCCTCAGGGTTACAATGAGCAGTTCTTC	CASSPQGYNEQFF
TRBV4-3	TRBJ2-7	medium-sized	TRBD1	TGCGCCAGCAGCCAAGTCAGGGACAGTGGAGGCTACGAGCAGTACTTC	CASSQVRDSGGYEQYF
TRBV28	TRBJ2-7	.	.	TGTGCCAGCAGCCCACCCCCCCCGCTTACATACGAGCAGTACTTC	CASSPPPPLTYEQYF
TRBV5-4	TRBJ2-7	.	TRBD1	TGTGCCAGCAGCCGGGCGGGGGGACAGGGGTCCAACGAGCAGTACTTC	CASSRAGGQGSNEQYF
TRBV2	TRBJ2-1	.	.	TGTGCCAGCAGTGGAGGGCTCACCGAGCAGTTCTTC	CASSGGLTEQFF
TRBV19	TRBJ1-2	few	.	TGTGCCAGTAGTAGAGGGGACACCCCTAACTATGGCTACACCTTC	CASSRGDTPNYGYTF
TRBV11-2	TRBJ2-7	.	.	TGTGCCAGCAGCCCGGGGTGGATTTCCTACGAGCAGTACTTC	CASSPGWISYEQYF
TRBV5-4	TRBJ1-2	.	TRBD1	TGTGCCAGCACCTGGGTGGACAGGGGGGTAGGCTACACCTTC	CASTWVDRGVGYTF
TRBV29-1	TRBJ2-3	.	.	TGCAGCGTTGAAGATATCGGCCAGGGGAAATTTACAGATACGCAGTATTTT	CSVEDIGQGKFTDTQYF
TRBV29-1	TRBJ1-1	.	TRBD1	TGCAGCGTTGAAGGTCGACAGGGGGCGCATGGGGCTTTCTTT	CSVEGRQGAHGAFF
TRBV30	TRBJ2-2	.	.	TGTGCCTGGAGTGTAGGGGTGACCGGGGAGCTGTTTTTT	CAWSVGVTGELFF
TRBV7-2	TRBJ2-7	.	.	TGTGCCAGCAGCCCCTTTACAGGGATCTCCTACGAGCAGTACTTC	CASSPFTGISYEQYF
TRBV4-1	TRBJ2-7	.	.	TGCGCCAGCAGCCAAATCGGGTTTTTAACTCCGGGGGAGCAGTACTTC	CASSQIGFLTPGEQYF
TRBV4-2	TRBJ2-7	.	TRBD2	TGTGCCAGCAGCCAAGACTTGGCGGGGGGACAAGGGTCCTACGAGCAGTACTTC	CASSQDLAGGQGSYEQYF
TRBV28	TRBJ2-2	few	TRBD2	TGTGCCAGCAGTTACAGCGGGAGAGCCCCCGGCCGGGAGCTGTTTTTT	CASSYSGRAPGRELFF
TRBV12-5	TRBJ1-1	few	.	TGTGCTAGTGGTCCGGGGGGACAGAACACTGAAGCTTTCTTT	CASGPGGQNTEAFF
TRBV28	TRBJ1-2	.	.	TGTGCCAGCAGCCCGGGGACCTTATCGGGCAGGGAGGGTTATGGCTACACCTTC	CASSPGTLSGREGYGYTF
TRBV29-1	TRBJ2-1	.	TRBD2	TGCAGCGTAGATGGACTAGCCTCGACCTACAATGAGCAGTTCTTC	CSVDGLASTYNEQFF
TRBV15	TRBJ2-7	.	.	TGTGCCACCAGCGTACGACAGGTGGCCTACGAGCAGTACTTC	CATSVRQVAYEQYF
TRBV28	TRBJ2-7	few	TRBD1	TGTGCCAGCAGAACGGGACAGGGGTTGTACGAGCAGTACTTC	CASRTGQGLYEQYF
TRBV2	TRBJ1-1	.	.	TGTGCCAGCAGTGAAGCGCTCGGGGGTGGCTCTCTAACGCCCTTT	CASSEALGGGSLTPF
TRBV5-4	TRBJ2-7	.	TRBD1	TGTGCCAGCAGATTGGATATCCAGGGGGCGACAGACGAGCAGTACTTC	CASRLDIQGATDEQYF
TRBV6-5	TRBJ2-3	.	.	TGTGCCAGCAGTTACTCATACACAGATACGCAGTATTTT	CASSYSYTDTQYF
TRBV19	TRBJ2-3	.	TRBD2	TGTGCCAGTAGTGCCGGGACTAGCGTCCTTTTCTGGGAAGATACGCAGTATTTT	CASSAGTSVLFWEDTQYF
TRBV28	TRBJ1-4	.	TRBD1	TGTGCCAGCAGTGCCTCCGGGACAGGGAATGAAAAACTGTTTTTT	CASSASGTGNEKLFF
TRBV25-1	TRBJ2-5	.	TRBD1	TGTGCCAGCCGAGGGCAGGGGGCAGAGACCCAGTACTTC	CASRGQGAETQYF
TRBV5-4	TRBJ2-1	.	TRBD1	TGTGCCAGCACCGGGACAGGGACAAATGAGCAGTTCTTC	CASTGTGTNEQFF
TRBV5-6	TRBJ1-2	few	.	TGTGCCAGCAGCTCCGACTTTCAAGGCTATGGCTACACCTTC	CASSSDFQGYGYTF
TRBV5-6	TRBJ1-1	.	.	TGTGCCAGCAGCTACCCGGGGATTTGGGGGCAAAATAGAGGTGAAGCTTTCTTT	CASSYPGIWGQNRGEAFF
TRBV7-2	TRBJ2-2	.	.	TGTGCCAGCAGCCCTAGTCCTGGGAGCCCTTTAGGGCTGTTTTTT	CASSPSPGSPLGLFF
TRBV5-1	TRBJ2-3	.	.	TGCGCCAGCAGCTTGGCGGGAGTGTTGCCAGATACGCAGTATTTT	CASSLAGVLPDTQYF
TRBV2	TRBJ1-2	few	.	TGTGCCAGCAGTTTCGACAGAACCTATGGCTACACCTTC	CASSFDRTYGYTF
TRBV5-1	TRBJ2-2	.	TRBD2	TGCGCCAGCAGCTTGGTTAGCGGGAGTTCCGGGGAGCTGTTTTTT	CASSLVSGSSGELFF
TRBV7-2	TRBJ1-5	.	.	TGTGCCAGCAGCGTCCCAGGGATTCAGCCCCAGCATTTT	CASSVPGIQPQHF
TRBV27	TRBJ1-4	.	.	TGTGCCAGCAGTTCGATCCAGGGAACTAATGAAAAACTGTTTTTT	CASSSIQGTNEKLFF
TRBV28	TRBJ1-2	.	TRBD1	TGTGCCAGCAGGCCACAGGGGGCGCCCGATGGCTACACCTTC	CASRPQGAPDGYTF
TRBV2	TRBJ1-4	.	.	TGTGCCAGCATACAGACAGGAACTAATGAAAAACTGTTTTTT	CASIQTGTNEKLFF
TRBV30	TRBJ2-7	.	TRBD2	TGTGCCTGGAGTTCCCCGCCTAGCGGGGGCTACGAGCAGTACTTC	CAWSSPPSGGYEQYF
TRBV28	TRBJ1-5	.	.	TGTGCCAGCAGACAGGGAAATCAGCCCCAGCATTTT	CASRQGNQPQHF
TRBV6-5	TRBJ2-2	.	.	TGTGCCAGCAGTAAACGGACAGTTAACACCGGGGAGCTGTTTTTT	CASSKRTVNTGELFF
TRBV5-4	TRBJ2-5	few	TRBD2	TGTGCCTTGGGACTACACCAAGAGACCCAGTACTTC	CALGLHQETQYF
TRBV28	TRBJ2-7	once	.	TGTGCCATTCGGGAAGGGCTCGACGAGCAGTACTTC	CAIREGLDEQYF